Below are 17 T cell receptor beta chains sequenced from a single sample in a study of T cell repertoires in cytomegalovirus infection. TCRdb analysed the reads with MiXCR anew, one entry per CDR3 protein. Found here are 200,000 or so distinct CDR3 sequences, approximately 30% of them singletons; the top ten hold approximately 30%. Sample: PBMCs. The receptors were sampled from a human donor in good health (CMV status not recorded). Some clones in this sample may be carry-over from other donors' samples.

This clonotype was detected ten times or more. The chain carries TRBV5-5 and TRBJ1-1; the D is unclear. Germline loops: CDR1 SGHKS, CDR2 YYEKEE (reference sequence). CDR3 length: 13 residues. The V end was cut by 0 bases, the J end by 6 bases, with 9 bases between. CDR3 nucleotides: TGTGCCAGCAGCTTGGACGTTGACGCTGAAGCTTTCTTT. This translates into CASSLDVDAEAFF.

This chain uses TRBV7-6 with TRBJ2-1; TRBD2 matches 10 bases. The CDR3 is 14 amino acids. The germline V gene has CDR1 SGHVS and CDR2 FNYEAQ. The ends lost 7 bases at V and 5 bases at J; junction bases unmatched: 5. CDR3 protein: CASTPSGGHNEQFF. Here the CDR3 DNA reads TGTGCCAGCACTCCTAGCGGGGGTCACAATGAGCAGTTCTTC.

This clonotype came up a few times. The CDR3: CASSLDSGWGVGYTF. The CDR3 nucleotides are TGTGCCAGCAGCTTAGACAGCGGTTGGGGGGTCGGCTACACCTTC. The chain employs TRBV7-2 and TRBJ1-2, with a possible D match to TRBD1 (5 bases). CDR3 size: 15 residues. CDR1 and CDR2 (germline): SGHTA, FQGNSA. The V gene lost 1 base and the J gene lost 8 bases, with 17 bases spanning the gap.

This clonotype appeared a few times. This chain joins TRBV20-1 and TRBJ2-7; 9 bases line up with TRBD2. The V segment lost 5 bases and the J segment 0 bases; nucleotides outside the gene matches: 14. Germline assignment: CDR1 DFQATT and CDR2 SNEGSKA (reference sequence). The CDR3 totals 17 residues. The CDR3 loop is CSALLMKRGEFSYEQYF. CDR3 DNA sequence: TGCAGTGCTCTCCTTATGAAGCGGGGGGAATTCTCCTACGAGCAGTACTTC.

This clonotype was counted only a few times. J is TRBJ2-2 and V is TRBV5-4, with TRBD1 matching 11 bases. With V trimmed by 2 bases and J by 5 bases, 5 bases remained unmatched. The CDR3 has 16 residues. Germline lookup yields CDR1 SGHNT and CDR2 YYREEE (reference sequence). CDR3 coding DNA: TGTGCCAGCAGCTTCGGGACAGGGGGGGGTACCGGGGAGCTGTTTTTT. It translates to CASSFGTGGGTGELFF.

This chain uses TRBV6-2 or TRBV6-3 with TRBJ1-5; weak D call: TRBD1 (5 bases). V was pared by 5 bases and J by 9 bases, with 20 bases between. This CDR3 is built from 15 residues. The V gene's germline CDR1 is MNHEY and CDR2 SVGEGT. In nucleotides, the CDR3 is TGTGCCAGCAGTAACGGACAACCCCCGGTTTGGCCCCAGCATTTT. Protein: CASSNGQPPVWPQHF.

The sample holds a few counts of this clonotype. This sequence joins TRBV19 and TRBJ1-6; 7 bases match TRBD1. Germline V lookup: CDR1 LNHDA, CDR2 SQIVND (reference sequence). The ends lost 6 bases at V and 11 bases at J; junction bases unmatched: 13. This CDR3 has 15 residues. The CDR3: CASSPPVAGGPPLHF. As DNA, the CDR3 is TGTGCCAGTAGCCCCCCTGTGGCAGGGGGTCCACCCCTCCACTTT.

J is TRBJ2-1 and V is TRBV7-3; 7 bases align to TRBD1. Trimming at V came to 2 bases and at J to 2 bases, leaving 6 bases not matched to a gene. The CDR3 length is 16 residues. Germline lookup yields CDR1 SGHTA and CDR2 FQGTGA. The CDR3 protein is CASSLENRGAYNEQFF. The CDR3 DNA sequence: TGTGCCAGCAGCTTAGAAAACAGGGGAGCCTACAATGAGCAGTTCTTC.

This chain connects TRBV11-2 to TRBJ2-7, with TRBD1 identical over 7 bases. Trimming at V came to 5 bases and at J to 3 bases, leaving 7 bases not matched to a gene. The CDR3 is 14 amino acids. Germline V gene sequence: CDR1 SGHAT, CDR2 FQNNGV. The CDR3 protein is CASSQFRQGYEQYF. The CDR3 nucleotides read TGTGCCAGCAGCCAATTCCGACAGGGCTACGAGCAGTACTTC.

This clonotype has more than one count but fewer than ten. The chain is built from TRBV6-4 and TRBJ2-6, with 8 bases lining up with TRBD1. V lost 8 bases to trimming and J lost 3 bases; unmatched junction nucleotides: 6. The CDR3 totals 15 residues. Germline CDR1 MRHNA, CDR2 SNTAGT. The CDR3 spells CASGTGPFGANVLTF. DNA of the CDR3: TGTGCCAGCGGGACAGGCCCTTTTGGGGCCAACGTCCTGACTTTC.

This clonotype was seen ten or more times. The rearrangement uses TRBV7-2 and TRBJ2-3; no reliable D call. V lost 5 bases to trimming and J lost 6 bases, with 12 bases between them. Germline V gene data show CDR1 as SGHTA and CDR2 as FQGNSA. The CDR3 extends over 13 amino acids. The CDR3 is CASSLSPKDTQYF. In nucleotides, the CDR3 is TGTGCCAGCAGCCTCAGCCCCAAGGATACGCAGTATTTT.

This sequence joins TRBV7-2 and TRBJ1-5; no clear D. V was pared by 3 bases and J by 4 bases, with 19 bases between. This CDR3 is 17 amino acids long. The germline CDR1 and CDR2 sequences are SGHTA and FQGNSA. CDR3 residues: CASSFGVSPFGNQPQHF. For the CDR3, the DNA is TGTGCCAGCAGCTTCGGGGTATCCCCTTTTGGGAATCAGCCCCAGCATTTT. Full variable domain (remainder filled in from reference TRBV7-2 and TRBJ1-5): GAGVSQSPSNKVTEKGKDVELRCDPISGHTALYWYRQSLGQGLEFLIYFQGNSAPDKSGLPSDRFSAERTGGSVSTLTIQRTQQEDSAVYLCASSFGVSPFGNQPQHFGDGTRLSIL.

This clonotype was seen only a few times. The rearrangement links TRBV6-2 or TRBV6-3 to TRBJ2-7, with 8 nucleotides matching TRBD1. The germline CDR1 and CDR2 sequences are MNHEY and SVGEGT. The CDR3 has 13 amino acids. The V and J ends lost 2 bases and 7 bases, in that order; junction bases with no gene match: 4. The CDR3 spells CASSYRNRGEQYF. As DNA, the CDR3 is TGTGCCAGCAGTTACAGAAACAGGGGGGAGCAGTACTTC.

V and J are TRBV23-1 and TRBJ2-6; 9 positions match TRBD1. TRBV23-1 is annotated as an ORF whose role is uncertain. The CDR3 covers 19 residues. With 6 bases clipped from V and 2 bases from J, the junction kept 14 bases outside the gene matches. DNA for the CDR3: TGCGCCAGCAGCCAACCCTGGGACAGGGTAAAACCTGGGGCCAACGTCCTGACTTTC. Amino acid sequence: CASSQPWDRVKPGANVLTF.

This chain connects TRBV2 to TRBJ2-7; the D gene could be TRBD1 or TRBD2 (5 bases each). V was clipped by 6 bases and J by 3 bases, with 12 bases between them. Germline V gene lookup returns CDR1 SNHLY and CDR2 FYNNEI. This CDR3 is built from 13 residues. The CDR3, as DNA: TGTGCCAGCAGCCGGGACGCCTTCTACGAGCAGTACTTC. Amino acid sequence: CASSRDAFYEQYF. The complete variable domain, with remaining parts taken from reference TRBV2 and TRBJ2-7, reads EPEVTQTPSHQVTQMGQEVILRCVPISNHLYFYWYRQILGQKVEFLVSFYNNEISEKSEIFDDQFSVERPDGSNFTLKIRSTKLEDSAMYFCASSRDAFYEQYFGPGTRLTVT.

This rearrangement joins TRBV7-4 to TRBJ2-7; 8 nucleotides agree with TRBD1. The J segment lost 3 bases and the V segment lost 5 bases, leaving 3 bases of the junction unmatched. The CDR3 spans 13 residues. CDR1 is SGHVT, CDR2 SQSDAQ, per germline. The CDR3 loop reads CASSDRGYYEQYF. The CDR3 DNA follows: TGTGCCAGCAGCGACAGGGGTTACTACGAGCAGTACTTC.

This clonotype appeared many times. The chain couples TRBV7-9 to TRBJ2-7, with TRBD1 identical over 7 bases. Trimming at V came to 4 bases and at J to 5 bases, leaving 5 bases not matched to a gene. The CDR3 extends over 13 amino acids. Germline loops: CDR1 SEHNR, CDR2 FQNEAQ (reference sequence). Here the CDR3 DNA reads TGTGCCAGCAGCTACGGGACAGCGGACGAGCAGTACTTC. This gives the protein CASSYGTADEQYF.